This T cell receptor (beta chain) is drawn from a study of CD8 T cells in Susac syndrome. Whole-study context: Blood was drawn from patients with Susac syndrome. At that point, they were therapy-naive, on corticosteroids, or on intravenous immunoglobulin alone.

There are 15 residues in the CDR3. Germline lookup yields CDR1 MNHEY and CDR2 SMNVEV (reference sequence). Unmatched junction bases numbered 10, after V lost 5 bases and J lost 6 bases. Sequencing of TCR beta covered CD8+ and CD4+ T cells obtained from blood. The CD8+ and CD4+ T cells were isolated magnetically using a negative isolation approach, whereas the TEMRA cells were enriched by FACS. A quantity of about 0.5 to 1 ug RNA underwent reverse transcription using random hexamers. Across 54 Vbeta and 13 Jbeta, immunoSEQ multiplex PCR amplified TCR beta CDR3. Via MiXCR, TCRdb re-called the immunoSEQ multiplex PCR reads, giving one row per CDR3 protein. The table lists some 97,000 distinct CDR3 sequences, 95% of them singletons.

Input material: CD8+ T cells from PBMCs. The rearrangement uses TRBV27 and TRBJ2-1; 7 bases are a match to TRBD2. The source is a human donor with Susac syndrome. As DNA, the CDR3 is TGTGCCAGCAGTAAAGCGGGGAGAGGCGGCAATGAGCAGTTCTTC. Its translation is CASSKAGRGGNEQFF.